The clone carrying this T cell receptor beta chain was detected only a few times. The antigen is undetermined. Trimming at V came to 5 bases and at J to 3 bases, leaving 11 bases not matched to a gene. Per germline, CDR1 SEHNR and CDR2 FQNEAQ (reference sequence). The CDR3 is 16 amino acids. The data stem from a study of T cells in Graves' hyperthyroidism and ophthalmopathy. Overall study: Peripheral blood was acquired at first diagnosis, ahead of any therapy whatsoever.

Researchers took RNA transcripts and amplified the TCR beta CDR3 regions from them. Researchers ran a first-round RT-PCR on the TCR CDR3 using the HTBI primer set. TCRdb re-derived calls from the multiplex PCR reads in MiXCR, one entry per CDR3 protein. The data hold about 640,000 distinct CDR3 sequences, with roughly 15% observed a single time. In making diagnoses, clinical symptoms, serum thyroxine and TRAb, thyroid ultrasound and orbital computed tomography were all used. General study results and limits: Most thyroid clonotypes with frequency above 0.001 were detected in blood. Researchers report that a 13 V-J model separated ophthalmopathy from stable hyperthyroidism.

Sequencing was done on a sample of blood. The gene calls are TRBV7-9 and TRBJ2-7, with 9 bases matching TRBD1. The TCR originated in a woman in her forties or fifties with Graves' ophthalmopathy. CDR3 bases: TGTGCCAGCAGCACCGACAGGGGGGATTTAGTCTACGAGCAGTACTTC. The encoded protein is CASSTDRGDLVYEQYF. Full variable domain (missing parts from reference TRBV7-9 and TRBJ2-7): DTGVSQNPRHKITKRGQNVTFRCDPISEHNRLYWYRQTLGQGPEFLTYFQNEAQLEKSRLLSDRFSAERPKGSFSTLEIQRTEQGDSAMYLCASSTDRGDLVYEQYFGPGTRLTVT.